This T cell receptor beta chain is from a study of sequential checkpoint blockade in melanoma. Study as a whole: Arm A got nivolumab then ipilimumab; arm B the reverse, 1:1. Each arm's sequence ended with maintenance nivolumab.

The CDR3 totals 12 residues. Trimming removed 5 bases at V and 4 bases at J, with 8 bases between. Germline CDR1 SEHNR, CDR2 FQNEAQ (reference sequence). Treatment in this sample: randomized to nivolumab then ipilimumab (arm A) or the reverse (arm B). PBMC sorting kept live CD3+CD8+ cells without CD19 or CD56. Here immunoSEQ multiplex PCR was the method, and the copy in TCRdb shows in-frame clones only, minus some. The sample consists of 15,000 to 20,000 clones, 65% to 85% of them appearing once. The input for sequencing was CD8+ T cells sorted from blood (inferred from file names), taken from a patient given nivolumab and ipilimumab in sequence. The TCR sequence derives from a human donor with melanoma. The chain uses TRBV7-9 and TRBJ2-5; D gene ambiguous. As DNA, the CDR3 is TGTGCCAGCAGCCCTGGCCTAGAGACCCAGTACTTC. Protein: CASSPGLETQYF.